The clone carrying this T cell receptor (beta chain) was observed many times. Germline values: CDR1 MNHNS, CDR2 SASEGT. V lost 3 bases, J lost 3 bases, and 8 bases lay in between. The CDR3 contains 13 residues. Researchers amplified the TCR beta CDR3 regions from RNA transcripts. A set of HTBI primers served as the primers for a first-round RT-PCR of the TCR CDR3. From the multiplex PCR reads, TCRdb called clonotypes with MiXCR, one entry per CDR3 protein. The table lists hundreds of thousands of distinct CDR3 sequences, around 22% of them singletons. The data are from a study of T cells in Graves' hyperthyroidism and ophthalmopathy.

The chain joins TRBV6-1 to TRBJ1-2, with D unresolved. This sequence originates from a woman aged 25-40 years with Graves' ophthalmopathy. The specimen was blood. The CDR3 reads CASSDPGDYGYTF. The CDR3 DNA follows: TGTGCCAGCAGTGATCCCGGGGACTATGGCTACACCTTC.